The sequence of this TCR beta chain was determined in a study of T cell responses to AZD1222 COVID-19 vaccine. The method was immunoSEQ multiplex PCR; TCRdb's version includes in-frame clones alone and lacks a portion of them. This repertoire shows around 150,000 clones, roughly 90% found once; its top ten account for roughly 3.4%. The material was peripheral blood, obtained 28 days after the second AZD1222 dose. The source is an adult who received the AZD1222 COVID-19 vaccine.

CDR3 sequence: CASSTAPGPHYEQYF. CDR3 DNA sequence: TGTGCCAGTAGTACGGCCCCGGGACCGCATTACGAGCAGTACTTC. The chain couples TRBV19 to TRBJ2-7; TRBD1 or TRBD2 may be the D gene (5 bases each). Trimming removed 4 bases from V and 4 bases from J, with 17 bases in between. Per the germline V gene, CDR1 is LNHDA and CDR2 is SQIVND (reference sequence). This CDR3 has 15 residues.